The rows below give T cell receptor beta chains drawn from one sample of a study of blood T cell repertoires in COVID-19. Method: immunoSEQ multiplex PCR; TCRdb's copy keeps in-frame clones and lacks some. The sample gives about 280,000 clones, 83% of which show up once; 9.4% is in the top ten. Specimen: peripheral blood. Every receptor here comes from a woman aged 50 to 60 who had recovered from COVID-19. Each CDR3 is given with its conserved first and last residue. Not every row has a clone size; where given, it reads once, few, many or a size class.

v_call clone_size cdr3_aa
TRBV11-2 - CASSLGAPYSSYNSPLHF
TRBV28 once CASSTLPGEQYF
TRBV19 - CASSRGDGYNEQFF
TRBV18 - CASSPRRDSYEQYF
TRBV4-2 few CASSSGLAAWNEQFF
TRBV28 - CASHDRVYGYTF
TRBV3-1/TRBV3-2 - CASSHPDPGQGASGNTIYF
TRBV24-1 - CATSGTGAYEQYF
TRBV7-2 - CASRAGQGYEQYF
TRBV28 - CASRGGRFSYEQYF
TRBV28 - CASSFLQYGYTF
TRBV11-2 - CASSSSGAGGNEQFF
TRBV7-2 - CASSVTGTGSSYNEQFF
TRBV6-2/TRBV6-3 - CASSSNPSGGVEQFF
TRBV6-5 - CASSYGGGYTEAFF
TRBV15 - CATTTTGFAEAFF
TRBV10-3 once CATTAFGTGSHEQYF
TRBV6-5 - CASSLQGSGANVLTF
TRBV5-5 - CASSLGGIYGYGYTF
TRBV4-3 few CASSYRLNTEAFF
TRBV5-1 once CASSLIRREQYF
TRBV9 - CASSPNPRGARGLGNEQFF
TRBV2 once CASSPQGRRTDTQYF
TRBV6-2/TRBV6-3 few CASSMLGVENTEAFF
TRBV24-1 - CATSDTRDRDNQPQHF
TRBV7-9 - CASSSAGGRAVLYF
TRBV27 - CATRRGGEQYF
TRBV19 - CASNIAGVYTGELFF
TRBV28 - CASSSGSYTF
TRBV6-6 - CASSPLGHPWNSPLHF
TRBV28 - CASKRLAGVGDTQYF
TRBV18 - CASSPVQGARNTEAFF
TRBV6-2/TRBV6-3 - CASSPYQVNQPQHF
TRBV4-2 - CASSQEKMGQWNANEKLFF
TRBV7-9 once CASSSREGRVYGYTF
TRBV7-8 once CASSPSYEQYF
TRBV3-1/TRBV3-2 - CASSQEVPAGGKTQYF
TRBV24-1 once CATSDPSARAGELFF
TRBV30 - CAWSVGLETEAFF
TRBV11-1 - CASSLRQGDYGYTF
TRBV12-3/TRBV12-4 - CASSLRGANVLTF